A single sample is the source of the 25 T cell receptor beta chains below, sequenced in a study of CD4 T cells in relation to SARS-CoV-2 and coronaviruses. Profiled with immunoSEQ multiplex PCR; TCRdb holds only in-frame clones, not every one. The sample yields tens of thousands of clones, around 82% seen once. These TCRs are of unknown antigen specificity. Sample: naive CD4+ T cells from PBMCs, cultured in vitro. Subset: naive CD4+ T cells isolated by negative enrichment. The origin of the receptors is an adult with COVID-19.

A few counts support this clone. DNA for the CDR3: TGCGGTGGACACCTCATGAACACTGAAGCTTTCTTT. Translated, it gives CGGHLMNTEAFF. The chain employs TRBV29-1 and TRBJ1-1; D is possibly TRBD1 (5 bases). CDR3 size: 12 residues. CDR1 is SQVTM, CDR2 ANQGSEA, per germline.

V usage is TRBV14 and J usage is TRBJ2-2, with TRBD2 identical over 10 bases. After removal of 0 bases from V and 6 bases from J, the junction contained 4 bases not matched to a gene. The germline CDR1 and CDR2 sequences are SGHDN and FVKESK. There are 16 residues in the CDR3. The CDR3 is CASSQDLLAGAGELFF. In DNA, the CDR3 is TGTGCCAGCAGCCAAGATCTCCTAGCGGGAGCCGGGGAGCTGTTTTTT.

The chain's CDR3 is CASSLQQGLSPGANVLTF. The CDR3 DNA reads as TGTGCCAGCAGTTTACAACAGGGCCTCTCCCCTGGGGCCAACGTCCTGACTTTC. The chain couples TRBV27 to TRBJ2-6; D possibly corresponds to TRBD1 (6 bases). Per germline, CDR1 MNHEY and CDR2 SMNVEV (reference sequence). V was pared by 2 bases and J by 2 bases, with 16 bases between. CDR3 length: 18 residues.

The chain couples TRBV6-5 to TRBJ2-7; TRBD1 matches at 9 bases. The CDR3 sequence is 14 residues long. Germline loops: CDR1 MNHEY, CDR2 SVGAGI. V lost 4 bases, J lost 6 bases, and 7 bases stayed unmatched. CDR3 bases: TGTGCCAGCAGTTCCGGGACAGGGTTTGTCGAGCAGTACTTC. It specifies CASSSGTGFVEQYF.

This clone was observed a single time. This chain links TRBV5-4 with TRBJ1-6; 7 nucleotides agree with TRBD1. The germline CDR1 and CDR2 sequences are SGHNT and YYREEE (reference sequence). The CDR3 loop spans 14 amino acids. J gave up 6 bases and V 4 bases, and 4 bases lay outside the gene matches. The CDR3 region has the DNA TGTGCCAGCAGCAGACAGGGCCCTAATTCACCCCTCCACTTT. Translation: CASSRQGPNSPLHF. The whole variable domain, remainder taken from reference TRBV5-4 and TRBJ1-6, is ETGVTQSPTHLIKTRGQQVTLRCSSQSGHNTVSWYQQALGQGPQFIFQYYREEENGRGNFPPRFSGLQFPNYSSELNVNALELDDSALYLCASSRQGPNSPLHFGNGTRLTVT.

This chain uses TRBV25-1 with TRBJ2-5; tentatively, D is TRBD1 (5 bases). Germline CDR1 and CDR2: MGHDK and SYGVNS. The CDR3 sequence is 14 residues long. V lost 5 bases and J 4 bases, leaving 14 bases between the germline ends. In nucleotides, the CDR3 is TGTGCCAGCAGTTTTTCCAGGGAATCAGAGACCCAGTACTTC. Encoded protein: CASSFSRESETQYF.

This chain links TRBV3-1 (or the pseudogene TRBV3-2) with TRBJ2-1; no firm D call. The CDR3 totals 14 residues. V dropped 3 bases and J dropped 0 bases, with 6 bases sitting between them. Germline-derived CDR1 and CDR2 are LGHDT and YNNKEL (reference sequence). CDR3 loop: CASSQLISYNEQFF. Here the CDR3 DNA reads TGTGCCAGCAGCCAGCTAATCTCCTACAATGAGCAGTTCTTC.

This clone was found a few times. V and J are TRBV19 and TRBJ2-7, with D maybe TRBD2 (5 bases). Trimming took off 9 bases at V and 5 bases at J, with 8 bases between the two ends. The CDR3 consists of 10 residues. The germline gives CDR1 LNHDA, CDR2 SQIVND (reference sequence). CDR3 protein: CASGKDEQYF. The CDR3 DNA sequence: TGTGCCAGCGGGAAGGACGAGCAGTACTTC.

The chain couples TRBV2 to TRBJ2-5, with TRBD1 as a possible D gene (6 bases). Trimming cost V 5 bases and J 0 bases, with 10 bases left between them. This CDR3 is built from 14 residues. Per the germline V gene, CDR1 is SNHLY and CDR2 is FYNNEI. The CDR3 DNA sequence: TGTGCCAGCAGTCGGACAGACCACCAAGAGACCCAGTACTTC. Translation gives CASSRTDHQETQYF.

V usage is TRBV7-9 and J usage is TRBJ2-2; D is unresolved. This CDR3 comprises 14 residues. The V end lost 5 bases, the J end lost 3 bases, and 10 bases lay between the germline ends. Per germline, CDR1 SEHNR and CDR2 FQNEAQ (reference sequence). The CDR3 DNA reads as TGTGCCAGCAGCCAAGTTCGAGACACCGGGGAGCTGTTTTTT. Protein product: CASSQVRDTGELFF.

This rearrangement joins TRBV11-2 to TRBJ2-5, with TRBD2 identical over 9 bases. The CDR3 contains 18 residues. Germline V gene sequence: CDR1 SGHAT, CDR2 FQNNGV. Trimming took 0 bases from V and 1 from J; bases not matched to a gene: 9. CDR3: CASSLEGRLADSQETQYF. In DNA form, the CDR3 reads TGTGCCAGCAGCTTAGAAGGGCGACTAGCGGATTCCCAAGAGACCCAGTACTTC.

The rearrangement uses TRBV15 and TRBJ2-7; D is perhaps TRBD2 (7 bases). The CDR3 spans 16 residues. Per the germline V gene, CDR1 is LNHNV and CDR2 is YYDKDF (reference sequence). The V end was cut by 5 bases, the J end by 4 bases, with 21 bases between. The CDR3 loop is CATSSYVGGRGYEQYF. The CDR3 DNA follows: TGTGCCACCAGCTCGTACGTCGGGGGGCGCGGGTACGAGCAGTACTTC.

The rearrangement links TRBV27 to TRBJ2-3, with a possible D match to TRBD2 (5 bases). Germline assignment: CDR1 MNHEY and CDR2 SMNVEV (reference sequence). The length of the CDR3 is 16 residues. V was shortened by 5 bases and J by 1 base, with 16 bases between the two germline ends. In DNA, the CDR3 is TGTGCCAGCAGTCCCACCCCCAGCGGAGGCACAGATACGCAGTATTTT. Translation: CASSPTPSGGTDTQYF.

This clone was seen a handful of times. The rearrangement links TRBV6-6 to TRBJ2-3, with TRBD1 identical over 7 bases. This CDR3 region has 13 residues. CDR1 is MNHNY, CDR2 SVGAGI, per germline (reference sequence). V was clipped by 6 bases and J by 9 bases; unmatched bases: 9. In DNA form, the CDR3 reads TGTGCCAGCAGCCTCCTGACAGGGAACACGCAGTATTTT. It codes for CASSLLTGNTQYF.

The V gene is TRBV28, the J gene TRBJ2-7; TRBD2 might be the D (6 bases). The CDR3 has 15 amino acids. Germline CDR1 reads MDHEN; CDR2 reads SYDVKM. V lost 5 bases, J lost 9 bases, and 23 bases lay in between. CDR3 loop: CASSPTGTRAVRQYF. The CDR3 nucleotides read TGTGCCAGCAGTCCCACCGGGACTCGCGCCGTACGGCAGTACTTC.

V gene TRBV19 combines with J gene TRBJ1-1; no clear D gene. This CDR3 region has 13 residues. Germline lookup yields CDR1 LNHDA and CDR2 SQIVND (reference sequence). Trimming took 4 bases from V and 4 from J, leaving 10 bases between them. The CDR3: CASSTRVGTEAFF. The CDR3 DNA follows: TGTGCCAGTAGTACCCGGGTGGGCACTGAAGCTTTCTTT.

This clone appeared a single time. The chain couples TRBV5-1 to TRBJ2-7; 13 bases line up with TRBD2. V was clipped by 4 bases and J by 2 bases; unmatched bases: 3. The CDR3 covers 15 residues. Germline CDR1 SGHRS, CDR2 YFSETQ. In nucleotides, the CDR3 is TGCGCCAGCAGCCTTACTAGCGGGGGGGCCTACGAGCAGTACTTC. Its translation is CASSLTSGGAYEQYF.

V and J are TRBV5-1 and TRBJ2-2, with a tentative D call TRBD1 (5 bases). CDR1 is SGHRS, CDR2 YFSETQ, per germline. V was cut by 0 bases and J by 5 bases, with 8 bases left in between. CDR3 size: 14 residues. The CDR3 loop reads CASSLVAGTGELFF. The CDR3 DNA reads TGCGCCAGCAGCTTGGTGGCAGGGACCGGGGAGCTGTTTTTT.

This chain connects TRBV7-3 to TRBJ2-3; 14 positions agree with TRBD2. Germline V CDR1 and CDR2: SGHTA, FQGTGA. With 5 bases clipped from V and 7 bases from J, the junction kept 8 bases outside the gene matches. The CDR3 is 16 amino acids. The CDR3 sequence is CASSPTRTSGRNTQYF. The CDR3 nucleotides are TGTGCCAGCAGCCCAACCCGGACTAGCGGGAGGAATACGCAGTATTTT.

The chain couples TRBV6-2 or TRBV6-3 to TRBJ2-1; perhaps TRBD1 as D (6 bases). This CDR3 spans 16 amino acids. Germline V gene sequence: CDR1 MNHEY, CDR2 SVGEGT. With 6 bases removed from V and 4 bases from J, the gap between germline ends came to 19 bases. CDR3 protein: CASSRHGQRPYNEQFF. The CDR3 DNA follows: TGTGCCAGCAGCAGACATGGACAGCGCCCTTACAATGAGCAGTTCTTC.

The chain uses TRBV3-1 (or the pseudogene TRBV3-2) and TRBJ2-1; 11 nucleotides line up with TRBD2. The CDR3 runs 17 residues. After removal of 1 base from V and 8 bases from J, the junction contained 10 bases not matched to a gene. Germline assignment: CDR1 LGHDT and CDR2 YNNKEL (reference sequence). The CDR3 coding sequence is TGTGCCAGCAGCCAAGGTTTTAGCGGGAGGGCCGAGGATGAGCAGTTCTTC. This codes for CASSQGFSGRAEDEQFF.

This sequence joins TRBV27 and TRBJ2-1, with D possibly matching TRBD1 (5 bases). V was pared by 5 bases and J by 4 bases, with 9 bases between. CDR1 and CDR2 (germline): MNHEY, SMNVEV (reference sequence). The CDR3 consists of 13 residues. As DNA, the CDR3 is TGTGCCAGCAGTGATCGACAGTACAATGAGCAGTTCTTC. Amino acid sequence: CASSDRQYNEQFF.

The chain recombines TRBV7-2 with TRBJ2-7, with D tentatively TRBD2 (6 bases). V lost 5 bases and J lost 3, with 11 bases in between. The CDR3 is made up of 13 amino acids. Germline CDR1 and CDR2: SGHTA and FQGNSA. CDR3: CASSQTGVYEQYF. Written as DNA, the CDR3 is TGTGCCAGCAGCCAAACGGGAGTCTACGAGCAGTACTTC.

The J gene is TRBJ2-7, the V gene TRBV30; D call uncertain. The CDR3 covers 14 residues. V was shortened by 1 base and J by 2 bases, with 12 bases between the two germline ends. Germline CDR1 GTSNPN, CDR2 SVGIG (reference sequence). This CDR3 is CAWSGDLGTYEQYF. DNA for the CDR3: TGTGCCTGGAGTGGCGACCTGGGGACCTACGAGCAGTACTTC. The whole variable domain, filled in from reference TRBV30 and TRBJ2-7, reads SQTIHQWPATLVQPVGSPLSLECTVEGTSNPNLYWYRQAAGRGLQLLFYSVGIGQISSEVPQNLSASRPQDRQFILSSKKLLLSDSGFYLCAWSGDLGTYEQYFGPGTRLTVT.

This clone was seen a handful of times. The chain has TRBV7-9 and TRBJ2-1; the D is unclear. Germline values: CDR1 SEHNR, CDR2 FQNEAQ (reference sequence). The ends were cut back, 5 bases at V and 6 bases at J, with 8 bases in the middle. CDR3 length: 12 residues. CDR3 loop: CASSPQINEQFF. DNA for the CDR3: TGTGCCAGCAGCCCCCAGATCAATGAGCAGTTCTTC.